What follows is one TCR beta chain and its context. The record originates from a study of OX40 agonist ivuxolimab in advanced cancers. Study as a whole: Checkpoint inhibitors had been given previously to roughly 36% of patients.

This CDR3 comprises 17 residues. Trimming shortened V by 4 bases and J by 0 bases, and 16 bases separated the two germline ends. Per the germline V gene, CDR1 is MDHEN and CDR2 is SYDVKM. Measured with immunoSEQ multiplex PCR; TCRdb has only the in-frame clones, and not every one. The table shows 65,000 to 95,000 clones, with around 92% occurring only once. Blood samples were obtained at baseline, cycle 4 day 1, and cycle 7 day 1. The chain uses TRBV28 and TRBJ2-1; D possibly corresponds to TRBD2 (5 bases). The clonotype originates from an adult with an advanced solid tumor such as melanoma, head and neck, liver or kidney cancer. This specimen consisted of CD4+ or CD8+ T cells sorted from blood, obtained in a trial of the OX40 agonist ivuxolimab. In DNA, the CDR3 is TGTGCCAGCAGTTCGGAAGTGGTTCGGGACTCCTACAATGAGCAGTTCTTC. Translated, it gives CASSSEVVRDSYNEQFF.